This TCR beta chain was retrieved from a study of cytomegalovirus exposure and HLA in healthy donors (dated 2017 in TCRdb). In terms of the full investigation: According to an earlier analysis of a few hundred of the donors, 150 million to 200 million T cells yielded 117 million unique TCR beta sequences and 250 to 350 Gb of sequence data. Approximately 300 gigabases of sequencing data and 70 million to 100 million unique TCR sequences made up an early release that covered 640 HLA-typed donors. Among the approximately 430 genotyped donors, around 81% belonged to the genetic ancestry cluster associated with self-reported Caucasian donors. The study was designed to test whether signatures of past pathogen exposure could be identified by cataloging public T cell receptors. The study used immunosequencing to profile the T cell repertoires of 600 to 850 subjects and linked those repertoires to cytomegalovirus serostatus. Besides the first cohort of approximately 710 subjects, a separate validation cohort made up of over 100 different subjects was used. The study combined high-throughput TCR immunosequencing, statistical association of individual TCRs with disease status, and machine learning to predict cytomegalovirus infection status. A later analysis re-analyzed previously published TCR beta repertoires from 666 donors and added high-resolution HLA genotyping to study TCR occurrence patterns. Rather than using new phenotypic data, the later analysis identified candidate immune exposures from TCR beta sequences and from how often those sequences occurred across donors. In an earlier analysis of roughly 600 of the donors, high-throughput TCR beta sequencing was used to judge whether each TCR beta V gene segment behaved as functional or pseudogenic. Alongside the repertoire data, information on donor age, sex, ethnicity and CMV serostatus was compiled. A later genetic analysis used genome-wide SNP genotypes for about three fifths of the roughly 700 donors, treating that subset as a discovery cohort. All discovery cohort repertoires had been generated on a single sequencing platform. HLA typing covered class I and class II loci at four-digit resolution. Typing coverage varied by locus: 629-630 donors for A, B, C, DRB1 and DQB1; roughly 560 for DQA1; more than 600 for DPA1; roughly 470 for DPB1. Four to six DR-DQ haplotypes were handled as single units for association and clustering, since linkage in the cohort was strong. On average, around 230,000 unique TCR beta nucleotide sequences were sequenced per donor among some 420 genotyped donors of the cohort, with roughly a sixth of those sequences being non-productive.

In the germline V gene (reference sequence), CDR1 corresponds to LNHDA and CDR2 to SQIVND. The CDR3 has 14 amino acids, counting the end cysteine and phenylalanine. The retained sequence is limited to the CDR3, 42 bases, with the frame set at the first base. Germline trimming amounts to 5 bases on V and 4 bases on J, with 5 as the count of junction bases outside the gene matches. The cohort consisted of 650 to 850 healthy bone marrow donors. At the time of sampling, every cohort member was nominally healthy, though immune exposures that went unrecorded were likely present. The donor tested CMV seropositive and was one of the 289 seropositive cohort members. A peripheral blood sample was collected from each donor, and TCR beta sequencing was performed on peripheral blood mononuclear cells. The Qiagen DNeasy Blood Extraction Kit was used to extract genomic DNA from the blood cell samples. The paper as a whole reports these results and caveats: In a later genetic analysis, fewer N-insertions in productive TCRs were reported among donors in an Asian-associated ancestry cluster than the approximately 670-donor mean. Most TCR sequences were observed very rarely across donors, whereas some public TCRs were present in many individuals. This cohort had only TCR beta chains sequenced, and the lack of alpha or paired-chain data limited which features could be detected. A cluster of highly shared sequence variants was judged likely to represent a technical artifact of the sequencing pipeline. The earlier analysis of some 560 of the donors excluded approximately 15 rarely observed V segments, including chromosome 9 orphons, because counts were too low. Some IMGT-functional V segments, including TRBV6-2 and TRBV6-3, could not be told apart with the 87-base-pair reads, so those segments were excluded. Specific HLA alleles were associated with roughly 17,000 TCR beta sequences at a false discovery rate of 0.05 in a later analysis. Strong co-occurrence of HLA alleles, especially DR and DQ, made assigning TCR associations to individual alleles difficult. A further reported finding was that TCR beta sequences accurately predicted the HLA-A and HLA-B alleles for most subjects in the first cohort. Correlated functional status among segregating V segments might be attributable to linkage disequilibrium, but an unknown experimental factor could not be ruled out. It was suggested by the authors that the approach could potentially be generalized to other disease states and immunological phenotypes. A total of fewer than 200 TCR beta chains were listed by the study as associated with cytomegalovirus. V-gene and J-gene trimming of TCR beta chains was associated with a missense DCLRE1C variant in a later genetic analysis, and the association was replicated in an independent cohort. Because some donors lacked HLA typing at each locus, the association tests relied only on the typed subset. According to a later analysis, TCR association rates differed among HLA loci, with DRB1 alleles showing the most associated TCRs and HLA-C alleles showing the fewest. In vitro tests confirmed that a few of the cytomegalovirus-associated TCR beta chains recognize cytomegalovirus antigens. The only immune exposure information available for the cohort was CMV serostatus. Compared with equally common non-associated chains, HLA-associated TCR beta chains in a later analysis were more clonally expanded and had lower generation probabilities. Presence/absence analyses assumed roughly uniform sequencing depth across donors, an assumption that may not hold. According to a later analysis, parvovirus B19, influenza, CMV and Epstein-Barr virus appeared linked to several top co-occurrence clusters. Most CMV-associated TCR beta chains appeared to be HLA-restricted in a later analysis, and the HLA associations seemed to be driven largely by CMV exposure. In both the original and validation cohorts, the classifier was reported to diagnose cytomegalovirus status with high specificity and sensitivity. In an earlier analysis of several hundred of the donors, most TCR beta V segments were observed in productive rearrangements about 90% or about 30% of the time, broadly matching IMGT annotations.

Details on this clone: There is no known antigen for this receptor. Base qualities were left out, and no much larger clone turns up one base away.

Libraries came from the immunoSEQ multiplex PCR assay. The multiplex PCR relied on a mix of 60 forward primers for TCR Vbeta segments and 13 reverse primers for TCR Jbeta segments. A multiplex PCR assay on genomic DNA amplified the CDR3 region of rearranged TCR beta genes. Amplified TCR beta libraries were sequenced as 87-base-pair reads on the Illumina HiSeq System. Per the authors' processing: Across the 500 to 700 repertoires, a later analysis counted approximately 75 million unique TCR beta chains, around 11 million of which were shared by at least two donors. Raw reads were error-corrected and collapsed into unique sequences with a nearest-neighbor algorithm that merged closely related sequences to remove PCR and sequencing errors. To assign V, D and J gene segments, CDR3 sequences were aligned to IMGT reference sequences. For a sequence to be retained, a match of at least six nucleotides was required to both a V gene segment and a J gene segment. Rearrangements were called productive when the CDR3 lacked stop codons and stayed in frame with V and J; all others were non-productive. Following IMGT convention, CDR3 was defined as the stretch from the second conserved V-encoded cysteine to the conserved J-encoded phenylalanine. The earlier analysis of some 540 of the donors excluded any sequence lacking an unambiguous match to a single V gene segment. In an earlier analysis of 450 to 750 of the donors, a V segment was called functional when productive rearrangements were above 56.7%, and segregating when the standard deviation between donors exceeded 5%. A statistical classification framework was built to diagnose cytomegalovirus status from the catalog of TCR beta chain sequences. In a later analysis, TCR nucleotide sequences were compared against IMGT/GENE-DB human TR gene sequences so that V and J genes could be assigned. A later analysis assigned CDR3 sequences and most-parsimonious VDJ recombination scenarios with the TCRdist pipeline. In a later analysis, each TCR beta chain was defined by its CDR3 amino acid sequence together with its V-gene family, and reads lacking a unique V-gene family were excluded. To address suspected cross-contamination and a sequencing artifact, a later analysis removed around 600 highly shared, low-generation-probability nucleotide sequences. In a later analysis, a clonal expansion index for each public chain was calculated from normalized within-repertoire ranks of inferred template counts. In a later analysis, generation probabilities were computed with a VDJ recombination model fitted to out-of-frame rearrangements, and the resulting probabilities were checked against IGoR. In a later analysis, hypergeometric tests were used to score TCR-TCR, TCR-HLA and TCR-CMV co-occurrence, with a repertoire-size bias correction applied to TCR pairs. In a later analysis, false discovery rates were estimated by permuting HLA or CMV assignments 20 times. In a later analysis, co-occurring TCRs were grouped with DBSCAN, and TCRdist sequence similarity was added when clustering was performed within HLA-allele-positive subsets. Repertoires with fewer than 30,000 or more than 120,000 public chains, plus five repertoires with anomalous nucleotide sharing, were excluded from co-occurrence clustering. TCRdb took this table from immuneACCESS and kept in-frame rearrangements with V and J called. Such tables lack part of the clones; where checked against another copy, unresolved V genes explain under half of the gap, and the rest is unexplained. From that table come the V and J calls and clone size; the DNA was used to work out D and trimming. In all, the sample holds roughly 80,000 clones, and 55% to 75% of those were seen once. The ten largest clones take up 5.7% of the sample.

Material for sequencing was PBMCs. The chain links TRBV19 with TRBJ1-5; 7 middle bases align to TRBD1. The TCR originated in a man younger than 40 in good health and CMV-seropositive. The CDR3 protein: CASSLQGRNQPQHF. The nucleotide sequence is TGTGCCAGTAGTTTACAGGGGAGGAATCAGCCCCAGCATTTT.